The present T cell receptor (beta chain) was sequenced within a study of blood T cell repertoires in COVID-19. Study at large: The samples span acute and convalescent COVID-19 from the United States, Italy and Spain. The cDNA or gDNA used as material had been derived from T cells, B-cell-depleted T cells, or PBMCs.

Under the authors' procedure: Researchers report that nucleated cell counts were estimated from reference gene primer amplification. Here immunoSEQ multiplex PCR was the method, and the copy in TCRdb shows in-frame clones only, minus some. That table gives V, J and clone size, and the DNA gave D and trimming. The table has fewer than 15,000 clones, approximately 90% seen once. This CDR3 spans 15 amino acids. Germline V lookup: CDR1 SGHDT, CDR2 YYEEEE. The V gene lost 3 bases and the J gene lost 3 bases, with 15 bases spanning the gap. Material for sequencing was peripheral blood. This chain uses TRBV5-6 with TRBJ2-5; D unresolved. This TCR derives from a human donor in a cohort sampled during active COVID-19. The CDR3 is CASSSLGGAKETQYF. The CDR3 nucleotides read TGTGCCAGCAGCTCTCTAGGTGGAGCTAAAGAGACCCAGTACTTC.